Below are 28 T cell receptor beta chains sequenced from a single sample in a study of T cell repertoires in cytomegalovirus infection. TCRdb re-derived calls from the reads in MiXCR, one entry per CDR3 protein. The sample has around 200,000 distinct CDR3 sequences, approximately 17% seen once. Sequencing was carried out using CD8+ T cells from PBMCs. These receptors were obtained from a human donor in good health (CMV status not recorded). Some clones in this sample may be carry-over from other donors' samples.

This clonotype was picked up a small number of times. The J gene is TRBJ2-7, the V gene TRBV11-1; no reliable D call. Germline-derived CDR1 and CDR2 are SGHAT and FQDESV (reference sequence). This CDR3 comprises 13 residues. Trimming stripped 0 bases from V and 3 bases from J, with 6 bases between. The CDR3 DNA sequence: TGTGCCAGCAGCTTAGCGGCAGTCTACGAGCAGTACTTC. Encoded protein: CASSLAAVYEQYF.

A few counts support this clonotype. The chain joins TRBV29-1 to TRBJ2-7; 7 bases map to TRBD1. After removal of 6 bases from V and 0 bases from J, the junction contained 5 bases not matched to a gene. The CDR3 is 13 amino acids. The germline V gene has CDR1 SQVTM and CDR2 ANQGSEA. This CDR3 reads CSVATGSSYEQYF. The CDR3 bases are TGCAGCGTCGCGACAGGGAGCTCCTACGAGCAGTACTTC.

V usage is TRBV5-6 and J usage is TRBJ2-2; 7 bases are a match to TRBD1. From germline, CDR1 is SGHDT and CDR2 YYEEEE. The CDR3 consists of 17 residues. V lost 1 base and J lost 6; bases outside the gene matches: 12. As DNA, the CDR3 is TGTGCCAGCAGCTTGTATCTAACAGGGGCAGAAGCCGGGGAGCTGTTTTTT. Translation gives CASSLYLTGAEAGELFF.

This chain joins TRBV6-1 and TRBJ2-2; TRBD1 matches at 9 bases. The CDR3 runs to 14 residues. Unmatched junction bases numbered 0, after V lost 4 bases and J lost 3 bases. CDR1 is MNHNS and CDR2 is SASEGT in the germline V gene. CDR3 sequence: CASSGQGDTGELFF. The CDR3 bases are TGTGCCAGCAGTGGACAGGGGGACACCGGGGAGCTGTTTTTT.

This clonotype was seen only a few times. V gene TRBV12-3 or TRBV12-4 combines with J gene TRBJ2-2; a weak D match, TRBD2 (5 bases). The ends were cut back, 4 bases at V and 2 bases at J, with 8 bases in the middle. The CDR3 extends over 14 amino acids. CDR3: CASSWRANTGELFF. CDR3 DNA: TGTGCCAGCAGTTGGCGGGCTAACACCGGGGAGCTGTTTTTT.

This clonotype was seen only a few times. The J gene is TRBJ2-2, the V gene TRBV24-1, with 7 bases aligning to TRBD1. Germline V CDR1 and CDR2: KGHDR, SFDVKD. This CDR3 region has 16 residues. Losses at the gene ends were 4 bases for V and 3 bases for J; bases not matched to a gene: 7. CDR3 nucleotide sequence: TGTGCCACCAGTGAACCGACAGGGTTGGACACCGGGGAGCTGTTTTTT. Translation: CATSEPTGLDTGELFF.

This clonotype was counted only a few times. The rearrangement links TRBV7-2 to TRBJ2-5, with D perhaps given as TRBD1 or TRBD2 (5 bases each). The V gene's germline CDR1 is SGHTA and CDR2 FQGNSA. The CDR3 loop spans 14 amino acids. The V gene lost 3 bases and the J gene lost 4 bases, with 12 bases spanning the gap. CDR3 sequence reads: CASSFGDLGETQYF. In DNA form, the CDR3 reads TGTGCCAGCAGCTTCGGGGACCTGGGAGAGACCCAGTACTTC.

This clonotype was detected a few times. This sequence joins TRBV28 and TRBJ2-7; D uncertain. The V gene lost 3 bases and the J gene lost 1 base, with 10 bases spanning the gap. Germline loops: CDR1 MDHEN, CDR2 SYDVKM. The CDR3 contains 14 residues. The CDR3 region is CASSFEAGSYEQYF. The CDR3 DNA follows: TGTGCCAGCAGTTTCGAGGCAGGATCCTACGAGCAGTACTTC.

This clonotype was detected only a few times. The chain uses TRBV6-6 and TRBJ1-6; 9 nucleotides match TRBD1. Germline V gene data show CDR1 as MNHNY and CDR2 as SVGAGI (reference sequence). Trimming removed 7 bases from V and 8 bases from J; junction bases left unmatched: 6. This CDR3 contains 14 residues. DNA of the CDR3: TGTGCCAGCACCTGGGACAGGGCCGATTCACCCCTCCACTTT. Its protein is CASTWDRADSPLHF.

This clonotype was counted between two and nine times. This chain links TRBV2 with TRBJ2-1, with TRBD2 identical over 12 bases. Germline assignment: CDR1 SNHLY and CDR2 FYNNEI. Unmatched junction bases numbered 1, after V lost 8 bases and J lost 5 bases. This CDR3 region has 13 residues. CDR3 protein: CASLAGGDNEQFF. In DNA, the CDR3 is TGTGCCAGCCTAGCGGGGGGGGACAATGAGCAGTTCTTC.

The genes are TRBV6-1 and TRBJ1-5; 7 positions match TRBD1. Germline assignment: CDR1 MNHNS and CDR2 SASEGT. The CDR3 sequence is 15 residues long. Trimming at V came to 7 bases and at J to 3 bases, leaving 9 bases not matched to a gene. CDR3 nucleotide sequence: TGTGCCAGCATCCAGGGGGGATCCTACAATCAGCCCCAGCATTTT. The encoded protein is CASIQGGSYNQPQHF.

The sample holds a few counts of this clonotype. Here the CDR3 DNA reads TGTGCCAGCAGCCAAGAGGGTTCCTACAATGAGCAGTTCTTC. It is translated as CASSQEGSYNEQFF. The chain carries TRBV4-2 and TRBJ2-1, with D uncertain. Trimming removed 0 bases at V and 1 base at J, with 4 bases between. The CDR3 is made up of 14 amino acids. CDR1 LGHNA and CDR2 YNFKEQ come from the germline V gene.

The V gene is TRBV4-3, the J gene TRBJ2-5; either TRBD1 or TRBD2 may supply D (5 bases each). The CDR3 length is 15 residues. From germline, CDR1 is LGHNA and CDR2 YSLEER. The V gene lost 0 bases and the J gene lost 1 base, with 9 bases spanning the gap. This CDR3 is CASSQDGTVQETQYF. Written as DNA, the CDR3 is TGCGCCAGCAGCCAAGATGGGACGGTCCAAGAGACCCAGTACTTC.

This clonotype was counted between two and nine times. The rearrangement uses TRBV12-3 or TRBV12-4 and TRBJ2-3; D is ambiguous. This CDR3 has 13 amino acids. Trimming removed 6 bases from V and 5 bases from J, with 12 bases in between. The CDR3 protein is CASSLLREDTQYF. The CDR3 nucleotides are TGTGCCAGCAGCCTACTTCGAGAAGATACGCAGTATTTT.

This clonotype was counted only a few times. CDR3 amino acids: CASSSSGGPYEQFF. The CDR3 region has the DNA TGTGCCAGCAGCTCTAGCGGGGGTCCCTATGAGCAGTTCTTC. The chain is built from TRBV6-2 or TRBV6-3 and TRBJ2-1; 10 positions match TRBD2. Germline assignment: CDR1 MNHEY and CDR2 SVGEGT. V trimming: 6 bases; J trimming: 8 bases; junction bases outside the gene matches: 7. CDR3 length: 14 residues.

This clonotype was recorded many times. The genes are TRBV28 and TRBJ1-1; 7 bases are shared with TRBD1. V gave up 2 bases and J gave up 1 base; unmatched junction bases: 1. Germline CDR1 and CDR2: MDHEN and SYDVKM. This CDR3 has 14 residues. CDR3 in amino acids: CASSLQGENTEAFF. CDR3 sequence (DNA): TGTGCCAGCAGTTTACAGGGGGAGAACACTGAAGCTTTCTTT.

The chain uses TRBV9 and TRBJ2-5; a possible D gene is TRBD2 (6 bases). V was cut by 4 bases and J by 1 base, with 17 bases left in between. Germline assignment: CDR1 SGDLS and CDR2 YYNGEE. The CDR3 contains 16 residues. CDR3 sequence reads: CASSTTEYGSQETQYF. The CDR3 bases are TGTGCCAGCAGCACAACAGAGTACGGGAGCCAAGAGACCCAGTACTTC.

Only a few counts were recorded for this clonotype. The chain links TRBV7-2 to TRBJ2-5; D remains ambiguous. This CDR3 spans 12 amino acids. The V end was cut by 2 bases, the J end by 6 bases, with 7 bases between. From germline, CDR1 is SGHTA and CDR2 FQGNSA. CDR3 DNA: TGTGCCAGCAGCTTATCTCTCCAGACCCAGTACTTC. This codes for CASSLSLQTQYF.

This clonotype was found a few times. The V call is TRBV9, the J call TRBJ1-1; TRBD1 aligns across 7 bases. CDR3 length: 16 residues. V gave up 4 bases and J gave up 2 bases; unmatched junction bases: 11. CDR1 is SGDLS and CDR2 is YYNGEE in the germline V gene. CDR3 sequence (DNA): TGTGCCAGCAGCCCCCGGGACAGACTAATTAACACTGAAGCTTTCTTT. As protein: CASSPRDRLINTEAFF.

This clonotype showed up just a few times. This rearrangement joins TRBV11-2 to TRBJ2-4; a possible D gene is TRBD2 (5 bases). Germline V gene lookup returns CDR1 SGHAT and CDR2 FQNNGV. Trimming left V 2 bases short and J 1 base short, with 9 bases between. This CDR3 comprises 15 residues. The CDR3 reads CASSLWETAKNIQYF. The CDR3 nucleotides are TGTGCCAGCAGCTTATGGGAGACCGCCAAAAACATTCAGTACTTC.

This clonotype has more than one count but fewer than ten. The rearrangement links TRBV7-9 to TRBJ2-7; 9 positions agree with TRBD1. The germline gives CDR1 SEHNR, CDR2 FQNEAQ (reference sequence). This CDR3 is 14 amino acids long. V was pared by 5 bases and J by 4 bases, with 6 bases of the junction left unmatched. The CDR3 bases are TGTGCCAGCAGCGTAACAGGGGGCGCGTACGAGCAGTACTTC. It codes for CASSVTGGAYEQYF.

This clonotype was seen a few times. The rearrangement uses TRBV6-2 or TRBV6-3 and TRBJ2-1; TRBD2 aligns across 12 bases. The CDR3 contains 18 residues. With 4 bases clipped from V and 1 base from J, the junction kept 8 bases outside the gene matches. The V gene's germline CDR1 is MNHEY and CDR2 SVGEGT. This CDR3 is CASSLTSGGTRSYNEQFF. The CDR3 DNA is TGTGCCAGCAGTTTGACTAGCGGGGGTACGCGATCCTACAATGAGCAGTTCTTC.

Here the CDR3 reads CASIGGQTNTEAFF. The CDR3 nucleotides are TGTGCCAGTATCGGGGGACAGACGAACACTGAAGCTTTCTTT. The chain joins TRBV7-6 to TRBJ1-1; 7 bases match TRBD1. The CDR3 consists of 14 residues. From germline, CDR1 is SGHVS and CDR2 FNYEAQ. The V segment lost 9 bases and the J segment 1 base; nucleotides outside the gene matches: 8. Full variable domain (rest looked up from reference TRBV7-6 and TRBJ1-1): GAGVSQSPRYKVTKRGQDVALRCDPISGHVSLYWYRQALGQGPEFLTYFNYEAQQDKSGLPNDRFSAERPEGSISTLTIQRTEQRDSAMYRCASIGGQTNTEAFFGQGTRLTVV.

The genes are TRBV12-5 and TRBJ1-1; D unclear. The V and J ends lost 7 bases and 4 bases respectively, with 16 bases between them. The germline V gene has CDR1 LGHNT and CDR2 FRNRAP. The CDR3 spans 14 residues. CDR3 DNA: TGTGCTAGTGAACCTTTCTTTGGAGGCACTGAAGCTTTCTTT. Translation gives CASEPFFGGTEAFF.

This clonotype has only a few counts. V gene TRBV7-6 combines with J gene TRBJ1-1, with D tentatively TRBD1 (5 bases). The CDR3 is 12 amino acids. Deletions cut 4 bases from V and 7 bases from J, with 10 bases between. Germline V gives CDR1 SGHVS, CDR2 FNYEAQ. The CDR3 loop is CASSSLQDEAFF. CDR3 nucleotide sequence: TGTGCCAGCAGCTCGTTACAGGATGAAGCTTTCTTT.

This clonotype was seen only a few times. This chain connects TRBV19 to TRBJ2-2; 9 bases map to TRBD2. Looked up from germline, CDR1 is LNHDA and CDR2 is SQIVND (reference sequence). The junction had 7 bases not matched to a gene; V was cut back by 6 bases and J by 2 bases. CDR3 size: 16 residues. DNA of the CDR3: TGTGCCAGTAGCATTACGGGACTAGCAAACACCGGGGAGCTGTTTTTT. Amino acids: CASSITGLANTGELFF.

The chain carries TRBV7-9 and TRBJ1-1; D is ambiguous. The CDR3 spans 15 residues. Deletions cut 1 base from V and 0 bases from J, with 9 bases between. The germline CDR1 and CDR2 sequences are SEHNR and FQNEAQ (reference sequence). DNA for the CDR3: TGTGCCAGCAGCTTAGGTTCAGGATTGAACACTGAAGCTTTCTTT. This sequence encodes CASSLGSGLNTEAFF.

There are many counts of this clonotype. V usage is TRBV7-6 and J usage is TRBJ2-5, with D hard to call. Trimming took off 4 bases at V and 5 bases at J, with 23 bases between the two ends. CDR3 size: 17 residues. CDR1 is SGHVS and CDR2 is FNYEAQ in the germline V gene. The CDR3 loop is CASSSLSGLRVFETQYF. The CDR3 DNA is TGTGCCAGCAGCTCCTTGTCGGGTTTAAGGGTTTTTGAGACCCAGTACTTC.